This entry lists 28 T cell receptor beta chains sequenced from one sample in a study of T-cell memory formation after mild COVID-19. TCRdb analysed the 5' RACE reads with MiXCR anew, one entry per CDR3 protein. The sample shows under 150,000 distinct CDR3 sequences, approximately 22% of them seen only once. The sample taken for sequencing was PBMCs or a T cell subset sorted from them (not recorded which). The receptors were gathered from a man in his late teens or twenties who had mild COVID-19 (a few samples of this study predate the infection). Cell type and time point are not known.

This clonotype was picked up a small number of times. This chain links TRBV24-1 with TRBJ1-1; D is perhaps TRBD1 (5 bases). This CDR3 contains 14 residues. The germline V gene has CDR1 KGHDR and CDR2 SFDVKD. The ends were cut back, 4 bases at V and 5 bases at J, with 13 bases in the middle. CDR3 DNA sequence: TGTGCCACCAGTGAGGTTACAGGTGGGACTGAAGCTTTCTTT. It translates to CATSEVTGGTEAFF.

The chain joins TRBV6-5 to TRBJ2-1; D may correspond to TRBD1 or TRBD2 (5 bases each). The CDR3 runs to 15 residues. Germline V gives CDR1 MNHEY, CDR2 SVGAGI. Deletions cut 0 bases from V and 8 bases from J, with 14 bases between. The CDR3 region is CASSYSISGRDEQFF. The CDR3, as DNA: TGTGCCAGCAGTTACTCGATTTCAGGGCGGGATGAGCAGTTCTTC.

The CDR3 region is CASSLTSRYEQYV. The CDR3 DNA reads as TGTGCCAGCAGCTTAACAAGCCGCTACGAGCAGTACGTC. The chain is built from TRBV7-2 and TRBJ2-7; no firm D call. This CDR3 spans 13 amino acids. Germline-derived CDR1 and CDR2 are SGHTA and FQGNSA. V dropped 2 bases and J dropped 3 bases, with 8 bases sitting between them.

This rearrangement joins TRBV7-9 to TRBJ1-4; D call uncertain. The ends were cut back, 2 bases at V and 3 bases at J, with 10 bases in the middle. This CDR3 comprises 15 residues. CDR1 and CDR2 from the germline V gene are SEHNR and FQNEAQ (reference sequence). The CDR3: CASSLSYGANEKLFF. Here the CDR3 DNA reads TGTGCCAGCAGCTTATCATACGGAGCTAATGAAAAACTGTTTTTT.

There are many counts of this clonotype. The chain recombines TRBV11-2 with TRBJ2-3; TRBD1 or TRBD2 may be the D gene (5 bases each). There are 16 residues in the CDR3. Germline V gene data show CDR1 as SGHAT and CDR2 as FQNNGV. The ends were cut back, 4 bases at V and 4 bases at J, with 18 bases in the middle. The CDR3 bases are TGTGCCAGCAGCTCCTTCCGGGACCCCCCGCCAGATACGCAGTATTTT. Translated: CASSSFRDPPPDTQYF.

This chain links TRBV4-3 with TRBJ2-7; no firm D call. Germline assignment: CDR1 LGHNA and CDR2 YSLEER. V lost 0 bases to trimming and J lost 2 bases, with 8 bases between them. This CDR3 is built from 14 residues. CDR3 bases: TGCGCCAGCAGCCAAGAAGTTGGTACCTACGAGCAGTACTTC. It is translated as CASSQEVGTYEQYF.

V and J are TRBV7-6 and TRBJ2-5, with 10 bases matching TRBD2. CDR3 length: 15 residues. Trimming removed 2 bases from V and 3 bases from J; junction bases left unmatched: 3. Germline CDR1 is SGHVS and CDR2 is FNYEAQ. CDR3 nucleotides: TGTGCCAGCAGCTTACTAGCGGGGGTGGAAGAGACCCAGTACTTC. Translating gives CASSLLAGVEETQYF.

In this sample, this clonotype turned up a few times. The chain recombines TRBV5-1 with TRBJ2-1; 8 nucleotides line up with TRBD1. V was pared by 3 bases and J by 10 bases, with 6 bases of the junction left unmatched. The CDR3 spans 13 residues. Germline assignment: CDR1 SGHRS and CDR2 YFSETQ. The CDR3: CASSSDRGREQFF. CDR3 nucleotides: TGCGCCAGCAGCTCAGACAGGGGCAGGGAGCAGTTCTTC.

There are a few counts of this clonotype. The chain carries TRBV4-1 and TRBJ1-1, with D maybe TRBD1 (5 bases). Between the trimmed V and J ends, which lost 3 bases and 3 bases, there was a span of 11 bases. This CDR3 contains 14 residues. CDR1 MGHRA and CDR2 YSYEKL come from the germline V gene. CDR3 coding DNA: TGCGCCAGCAGCCATAAACAGGTTCACACTGAAGCTTTCTTT. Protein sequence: CASSHKQVHTEAFF.

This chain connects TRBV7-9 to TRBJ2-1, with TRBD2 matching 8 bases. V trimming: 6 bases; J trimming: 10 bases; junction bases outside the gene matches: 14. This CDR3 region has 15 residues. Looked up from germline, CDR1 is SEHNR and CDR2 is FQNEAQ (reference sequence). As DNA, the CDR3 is TGTGCCAGCAGGCTATCCTCGACTAGCGAAGGAGAGCAGTTCTTC. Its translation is CASRLSSTSEGEQFF.

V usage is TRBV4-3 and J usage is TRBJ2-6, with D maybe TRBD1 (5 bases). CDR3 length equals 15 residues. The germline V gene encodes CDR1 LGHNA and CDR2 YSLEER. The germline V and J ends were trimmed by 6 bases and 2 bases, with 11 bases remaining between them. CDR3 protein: CASSGRVTGANVLTF. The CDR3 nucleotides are TGCGCCAGCAGTGGCAGGGTTACTGGGGCCAACGTCCTGACTTTC.

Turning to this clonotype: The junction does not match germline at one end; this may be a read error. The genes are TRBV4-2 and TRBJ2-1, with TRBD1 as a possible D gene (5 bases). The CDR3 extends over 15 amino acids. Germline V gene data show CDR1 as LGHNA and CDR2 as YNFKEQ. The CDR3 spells CAISQDRGPEYEQFF. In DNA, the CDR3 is TGTGCCATCAGCCAAGATAGGGGCCCAGAGTATGAGCAGTTCTTC.

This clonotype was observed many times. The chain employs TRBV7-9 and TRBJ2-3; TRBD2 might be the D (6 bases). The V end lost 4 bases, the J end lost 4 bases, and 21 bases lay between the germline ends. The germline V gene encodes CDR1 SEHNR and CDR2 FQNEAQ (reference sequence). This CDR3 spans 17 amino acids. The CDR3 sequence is CASSSEGRGWGADTQYF. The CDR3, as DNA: TGTGCCAGCAGCTCCGAGGGCCGGGGCTGGGGGGCAGATACGCAGTATTTT.

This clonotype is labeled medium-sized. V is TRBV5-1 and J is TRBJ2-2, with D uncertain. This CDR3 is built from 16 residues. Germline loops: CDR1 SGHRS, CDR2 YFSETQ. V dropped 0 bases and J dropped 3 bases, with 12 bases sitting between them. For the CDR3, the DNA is TGCGCCAGCAGCTTGGCGGTTGGAGCCTACACCGGGGAGCTGTTTTTT. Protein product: CASSLAVGAYTGELFF.

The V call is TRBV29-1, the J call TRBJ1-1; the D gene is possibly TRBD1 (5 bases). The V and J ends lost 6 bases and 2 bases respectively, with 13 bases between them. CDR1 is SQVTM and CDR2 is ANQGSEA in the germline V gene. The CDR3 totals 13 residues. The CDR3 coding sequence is TGCAGCGTACAACCAGGGTTAAACACTGAAGCTTTCTTT. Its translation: CSVQPGLNTEAFF. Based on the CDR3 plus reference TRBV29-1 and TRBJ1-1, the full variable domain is SAVISQKPSRDICQRGTSLTIQCQVDSQVTMMFWYRQQPGQSLTLIATANQGSEATYESGFVIDKFPISRPNLTFSTLTVSNMSPEDSSIYLCSVQPGLNTEAFFGQGTRLTVV.

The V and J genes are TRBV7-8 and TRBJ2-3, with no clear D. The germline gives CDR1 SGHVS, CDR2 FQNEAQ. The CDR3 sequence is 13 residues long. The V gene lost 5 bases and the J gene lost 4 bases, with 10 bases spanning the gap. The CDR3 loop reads CASSENWADTQYF. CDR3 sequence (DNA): TGTGCCAGCAGCGAGAACTGGGCAGATACGCAGTATTTT.

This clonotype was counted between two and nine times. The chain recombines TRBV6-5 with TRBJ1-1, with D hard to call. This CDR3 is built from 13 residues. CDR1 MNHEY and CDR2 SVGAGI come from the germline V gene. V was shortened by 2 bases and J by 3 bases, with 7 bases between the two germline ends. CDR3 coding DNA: TGTGCCAGCAGTTACCGACACCACACTGAAGCTTTCTTT. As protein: CASSYRHHTEAFF.

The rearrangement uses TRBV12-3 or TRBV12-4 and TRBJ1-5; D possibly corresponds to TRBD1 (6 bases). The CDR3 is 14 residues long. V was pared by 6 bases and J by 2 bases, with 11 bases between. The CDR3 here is CASRNRVRNQPQHF. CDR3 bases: TGTGCCAGCAGGAACAGGGTTCGCAATCAGCCCCAGCATTTT.

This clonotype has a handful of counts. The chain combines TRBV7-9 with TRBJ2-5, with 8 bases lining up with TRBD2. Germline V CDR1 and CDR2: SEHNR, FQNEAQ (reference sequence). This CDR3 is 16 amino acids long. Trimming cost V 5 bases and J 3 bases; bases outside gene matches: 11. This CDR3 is CASSPGTRGKKETQYF. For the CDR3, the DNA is TGTGCCAGCAGCCCCGGGACTAGAGGAAAGAAAGAGACCCAGTACTTC.

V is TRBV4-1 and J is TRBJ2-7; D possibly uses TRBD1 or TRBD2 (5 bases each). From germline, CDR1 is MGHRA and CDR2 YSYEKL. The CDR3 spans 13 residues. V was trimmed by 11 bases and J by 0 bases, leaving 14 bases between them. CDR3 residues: CAAGPRGSYEQYF. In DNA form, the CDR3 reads TGCGCCGCAGGGCCGAGGGGCTCCTACGAGCAGTACTTC.

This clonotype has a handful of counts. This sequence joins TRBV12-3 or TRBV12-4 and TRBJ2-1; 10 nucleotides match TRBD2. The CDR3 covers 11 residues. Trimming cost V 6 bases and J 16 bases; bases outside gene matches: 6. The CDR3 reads CASRTGTSEFF. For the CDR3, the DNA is TGTGCCAGCAGGACCGGGACTAGCGAATTCTTC.

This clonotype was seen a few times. The CDR3, as DNA: TGTGCCAGCTCACCAGGGTACCACTACGAGCAGTACTTC. This sequence encodes CASSPGYHYEQYF. The chain uses TRBV18 and TRBJ2-7; D remains unclear. The CDR3 length is 13 residues. V was clipped by 2 bases and J by 3 bases, with 8 bases between them. Germline V gene data show CDR1 as KGHSH and CDR2 as LQKENI.

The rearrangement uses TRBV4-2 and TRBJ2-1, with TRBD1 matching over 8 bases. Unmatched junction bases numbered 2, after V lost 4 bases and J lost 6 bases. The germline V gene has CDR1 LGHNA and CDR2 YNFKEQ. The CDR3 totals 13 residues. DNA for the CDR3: TGTGCCAGCAGCCCTGACAGGGGCAATGAGCAGTTCTTC. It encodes CASSPDRGNEQFF.

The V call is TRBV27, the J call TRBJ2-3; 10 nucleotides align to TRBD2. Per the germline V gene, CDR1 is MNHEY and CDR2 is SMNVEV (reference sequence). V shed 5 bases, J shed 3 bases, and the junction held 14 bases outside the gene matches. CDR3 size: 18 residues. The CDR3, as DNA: TGTGCCAGCAGTCCCGCCAGCGTACTAGCGGGGTTTACAGATACGCAGTATTTT. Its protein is CASSPASVLAGFTDTQYF.

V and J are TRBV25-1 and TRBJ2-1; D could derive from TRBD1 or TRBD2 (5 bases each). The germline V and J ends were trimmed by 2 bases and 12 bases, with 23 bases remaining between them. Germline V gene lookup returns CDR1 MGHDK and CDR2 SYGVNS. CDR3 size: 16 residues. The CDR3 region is CASSEPDGAGVFGQFF. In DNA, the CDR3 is TGTGCCAGCAGTGAACCCGATGGGGCCGGGGTATTCGGGCAGTTCTTC.

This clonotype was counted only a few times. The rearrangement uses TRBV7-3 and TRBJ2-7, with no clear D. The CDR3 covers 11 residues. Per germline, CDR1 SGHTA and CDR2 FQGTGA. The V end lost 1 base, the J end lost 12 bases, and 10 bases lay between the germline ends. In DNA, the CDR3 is TGTGCCAGCAGCTTAAGTCCCGGGCCGTACGTC. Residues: CASSLSPGPYV.

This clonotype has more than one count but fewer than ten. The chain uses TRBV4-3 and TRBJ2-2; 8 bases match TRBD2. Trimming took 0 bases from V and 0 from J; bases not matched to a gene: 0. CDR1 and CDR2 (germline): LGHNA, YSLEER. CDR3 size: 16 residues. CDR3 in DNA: TGCGCCAGCAGCCAAGAGCGGGGGGCGAACACCGGGGAGCTGTTTTTT. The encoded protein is CASSQERGANTGELFF.

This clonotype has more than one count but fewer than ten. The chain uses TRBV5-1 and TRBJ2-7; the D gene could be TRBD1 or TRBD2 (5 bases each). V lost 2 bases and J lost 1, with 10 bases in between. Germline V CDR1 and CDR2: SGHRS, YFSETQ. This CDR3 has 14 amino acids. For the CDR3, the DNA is TGCGCCAGCAGCTTCCACGAGGGGTCCTACGAGCAGTACTTC. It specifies CASSFHEGSYEQYF.